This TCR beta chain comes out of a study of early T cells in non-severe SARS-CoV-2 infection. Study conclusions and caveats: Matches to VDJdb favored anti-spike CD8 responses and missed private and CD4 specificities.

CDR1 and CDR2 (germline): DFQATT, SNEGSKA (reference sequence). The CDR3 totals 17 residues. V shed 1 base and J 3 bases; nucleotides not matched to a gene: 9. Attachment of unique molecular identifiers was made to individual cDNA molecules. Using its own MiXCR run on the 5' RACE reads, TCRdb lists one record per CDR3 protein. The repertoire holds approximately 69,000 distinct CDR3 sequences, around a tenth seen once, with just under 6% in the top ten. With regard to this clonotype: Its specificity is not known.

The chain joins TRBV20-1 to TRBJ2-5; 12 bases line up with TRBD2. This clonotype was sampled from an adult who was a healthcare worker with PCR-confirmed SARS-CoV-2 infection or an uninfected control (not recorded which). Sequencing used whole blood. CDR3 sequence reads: CSARALAGGLGKETQYF. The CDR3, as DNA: TGCAGTGCTAGAGCCCTAGCGGGAGGGCTCGGTAAAGAGACCCAGTACTTC.